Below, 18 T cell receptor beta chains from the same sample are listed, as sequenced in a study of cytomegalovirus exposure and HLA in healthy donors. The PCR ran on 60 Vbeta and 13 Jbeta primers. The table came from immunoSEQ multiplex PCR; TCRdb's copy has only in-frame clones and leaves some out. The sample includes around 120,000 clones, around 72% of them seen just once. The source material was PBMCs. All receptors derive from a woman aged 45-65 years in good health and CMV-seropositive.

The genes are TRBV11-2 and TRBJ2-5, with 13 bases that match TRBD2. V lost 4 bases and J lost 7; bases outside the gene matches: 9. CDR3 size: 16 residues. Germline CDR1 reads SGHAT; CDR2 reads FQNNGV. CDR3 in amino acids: CASSSPRLAGGVTQYF. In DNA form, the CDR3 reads TGTGCCAGCAGCTCCCCTCGACTAGCGGGGGGTGTGACCCAGTACTTC.

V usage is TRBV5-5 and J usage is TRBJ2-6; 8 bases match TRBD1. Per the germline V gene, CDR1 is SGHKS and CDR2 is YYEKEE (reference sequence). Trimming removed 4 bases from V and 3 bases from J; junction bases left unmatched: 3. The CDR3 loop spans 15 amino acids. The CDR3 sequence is CASSITGGGANVLTF. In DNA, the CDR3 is TGTGCCAGCAGCATTACAGGGGGTGGGGCCAACGTCCTGACTTTC.

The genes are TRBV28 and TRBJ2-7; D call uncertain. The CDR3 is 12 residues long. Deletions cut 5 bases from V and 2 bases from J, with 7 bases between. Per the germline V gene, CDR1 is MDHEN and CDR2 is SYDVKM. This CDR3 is CASSLGTYEQYF. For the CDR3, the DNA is TGTGCCAGCAGTCTAGGAACCTACGAGCAGTACTTC.

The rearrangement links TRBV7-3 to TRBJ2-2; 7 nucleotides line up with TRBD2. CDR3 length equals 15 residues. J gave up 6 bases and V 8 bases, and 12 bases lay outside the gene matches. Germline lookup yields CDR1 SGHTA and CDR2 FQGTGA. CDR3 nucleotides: TGTGCCAGCCAAGAACCGGGGAGGGAGGCCGGGGAGCTGTTTTTT. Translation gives CASQEPGREAGELFF.

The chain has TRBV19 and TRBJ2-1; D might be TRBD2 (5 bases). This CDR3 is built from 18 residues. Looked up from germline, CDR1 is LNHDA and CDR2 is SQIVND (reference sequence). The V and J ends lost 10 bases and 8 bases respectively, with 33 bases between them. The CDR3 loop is CATLLGPQVLGPYDEQFF. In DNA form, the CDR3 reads TGTGCCACCTTACTAGGCCCCCAGGTTTTGGGCCCTTACGATGAGCAGTTCTTC.

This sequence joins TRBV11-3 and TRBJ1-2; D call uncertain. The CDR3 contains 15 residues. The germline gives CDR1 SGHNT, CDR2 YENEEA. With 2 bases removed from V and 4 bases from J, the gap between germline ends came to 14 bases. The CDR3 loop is CASSLTIPDFYGYTF. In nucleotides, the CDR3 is TGTGCCAGCAGCTTAACCATCCCGGACTTCTATGGCTACACCTTC.

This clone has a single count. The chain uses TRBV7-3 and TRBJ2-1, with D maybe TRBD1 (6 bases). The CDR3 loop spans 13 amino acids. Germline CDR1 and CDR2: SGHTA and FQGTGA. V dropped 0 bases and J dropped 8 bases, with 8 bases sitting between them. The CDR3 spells CASSLTSGDEQFF. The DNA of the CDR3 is TGTGCCAGCAGCTTAACGTCAGGGGATGAGCAGTTCTTC. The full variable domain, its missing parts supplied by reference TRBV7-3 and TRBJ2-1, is GAGVSQTPSNKVTEKGKYVELRCDPISGHTALYWYRQSLGQGPEFLIYFQGTGAADDSGLPNDRFFAVRPEGSVSTLKIQRTERGDSAVYLCASSLTSGDEQFFGPGTRLTVL.

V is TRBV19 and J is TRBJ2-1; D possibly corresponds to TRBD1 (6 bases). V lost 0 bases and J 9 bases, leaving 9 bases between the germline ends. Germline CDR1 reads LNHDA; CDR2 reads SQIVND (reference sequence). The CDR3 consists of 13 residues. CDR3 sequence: CASSIEGAGEQFF. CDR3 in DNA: TGTGCCAGTAGTATAGAGGGGGCTGGTGAGCAGTTCTTC.

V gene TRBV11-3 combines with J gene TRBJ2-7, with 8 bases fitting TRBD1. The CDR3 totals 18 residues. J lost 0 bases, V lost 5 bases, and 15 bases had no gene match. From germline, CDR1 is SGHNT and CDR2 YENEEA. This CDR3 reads CASSLIFGTGASSYEQYF. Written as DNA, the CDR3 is TGTGCCAGCAGCCTAATATTCGGGACAGGTGCGTCCTCCTACGAGCAGTACTTC.

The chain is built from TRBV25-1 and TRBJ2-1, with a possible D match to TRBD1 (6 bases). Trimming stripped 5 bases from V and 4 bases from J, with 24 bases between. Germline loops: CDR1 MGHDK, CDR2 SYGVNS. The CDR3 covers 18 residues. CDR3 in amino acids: CASSKPGHQSDPYNEQFF. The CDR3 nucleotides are TGTGCCAGCAGTAAGCCGGGACATCAGTCCGACCCGTACAATGAGCAGTTCTTC. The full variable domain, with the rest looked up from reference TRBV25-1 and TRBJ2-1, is EADIYQTPRYLVIGTGKKITLECSQTMGHDKMYWYQQDPGMELHLIHYSYGVNSTEKGDLSSESTVSRIRTEHFPLTLESARPSHTSQYLCASSKPGHQSDPYNEQFFGPGTRLTVL.

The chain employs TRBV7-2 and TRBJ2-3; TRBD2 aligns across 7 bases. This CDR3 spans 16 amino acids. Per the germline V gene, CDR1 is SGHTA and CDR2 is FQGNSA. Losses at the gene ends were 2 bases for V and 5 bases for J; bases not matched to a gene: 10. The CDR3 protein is CASSLWPREVVDTQYF. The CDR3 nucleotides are TGTGCCAGCAGCTTATGGCCCCGGGAGGTGGTAGATACGCAGTATTTT.

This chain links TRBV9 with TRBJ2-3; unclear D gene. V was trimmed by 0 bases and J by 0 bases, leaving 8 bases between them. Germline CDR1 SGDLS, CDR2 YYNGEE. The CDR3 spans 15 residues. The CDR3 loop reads CASSVEGGSTDTQYF. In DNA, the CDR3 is TGTGCCAGCAGCGTAGAAGGCGGAAGCACAGATACGCAGTATTTT.

CDR3 in amino acids: CASSPRGSGSGGELFF. Written as DNA, the CDR3 is TGTGCCAGCAGCCCTCGTGGTAGCGGGAGTGGCGGGGAGCTGTTTTTT. The chain recombines TRBV7-8 with TRBJ2-2; TRBD2 agrees at 9 bases. The CDR3 runs 16 residues. Germline V gives CDR1 SGHVS, CDR2 FQNEAQ. With V trimmed by 5 bases and J by 7 bases, 11 bases remained unmatched.

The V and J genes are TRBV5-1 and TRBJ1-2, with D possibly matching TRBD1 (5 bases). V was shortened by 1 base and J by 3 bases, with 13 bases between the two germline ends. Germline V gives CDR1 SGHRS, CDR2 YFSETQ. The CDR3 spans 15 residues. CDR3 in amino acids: CASSLSGTTHYGYTF. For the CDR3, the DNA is TGCGCCAGCAGCTTGTCGGGGACTACCCACTATGGCTACACCTTC.

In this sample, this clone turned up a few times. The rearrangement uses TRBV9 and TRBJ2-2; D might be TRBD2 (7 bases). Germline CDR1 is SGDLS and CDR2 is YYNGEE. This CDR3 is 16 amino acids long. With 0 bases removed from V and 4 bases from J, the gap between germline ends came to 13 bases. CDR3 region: CASSVEGGRGTGELFF. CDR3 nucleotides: TGTGCCAGCAGCGTAGAGGGGGGGAGGGGCACCGGGGAGCTGTTTTTT.

CDR3 protein: CASSQVGGSSYGYTF. The DNA of the CDR3 is TGTGCCAGCAGCCAAGTGGGGGGATCGAGCTATGGCTACACCTTC. The gene calls are TRBV4-2 and TRBJ1-2; TRBD1 might be the D (5 bases). Trimming removed 1 base from V and 4 bases from J, with 13 bases in between. CDR3 length: 15 residues. Per germline, CDR1 LGHNA and CDR2 YNFKEQ.

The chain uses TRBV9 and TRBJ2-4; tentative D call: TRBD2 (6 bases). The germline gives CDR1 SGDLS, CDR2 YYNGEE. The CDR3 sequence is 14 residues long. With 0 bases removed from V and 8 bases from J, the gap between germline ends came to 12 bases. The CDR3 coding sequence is TGTGCCAGCAGCGTAGATTCTACGGGGGACATTCAGTACTTC. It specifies CASSVDSTGDIQYF.

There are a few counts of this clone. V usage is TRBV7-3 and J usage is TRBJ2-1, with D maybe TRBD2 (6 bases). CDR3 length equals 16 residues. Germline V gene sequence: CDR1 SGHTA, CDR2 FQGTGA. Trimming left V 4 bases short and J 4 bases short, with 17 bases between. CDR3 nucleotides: TGTGCCAGCAGCTGCCTTCTAGCGAGCTGGTACAATGAGCAGTTCTTC. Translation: CASSCLLASWYNEQFF.